These 31 T cell receptor beta chains share one sample of origin, sequenced in a study of OX40 agonist ivuxolimab in advanced cancers. Sequencing used immunoSEQ multiplex PCR; TCRdb keeps in-frame clones, though not all of them. The data show 95,000 to 100,000 clones, 85% to 95% seen once. This sample comprised CD4+ or CD8+ T cells sorted from blood, obtained in a trial of the OX40 agonist ivuxolimab. These receptors all stem from an adult with an advanced solid tumor such as melanoma, head and neck, liver or kidney cancer.

This chain joins TRBV28 and TRBJ2-2, with TRBD2 identical over 8 bases. Losses at the gene ends were 9 bases for V and 5 bases for J; bases not matched to a gene: 8. CDR1 is MDHEN and CDR2 is SYDVKM in the germline V gene. This CDR3 has 14 amino acids. The CDR3 region has the DNA TGTGCCAGTTCGAATAGCGGGGTGACCGGGGAGCTGTTTTTT. Its protein is CASSNSGVTGELFF.

This sequence joins TRBV30 and TRBJ2-7; D is uncertain. The germline V gene encodes CDR1 GTSNPN and CDR2 SVGIG (reference sequence). This CDR3 has 15 residues. V shed 3 bases and J shed 2 bases, with 17 bases lying between them. The CDR3 sequence is CAWRHPKGPAYEQYF. The CDR3 bases are TGTGCCTGGAGGCATCCGAAGGGTCCCGCCTACGAGCAGTACTTC.

The V and J genes are TRBV28 and TRBJ1-5; TRBD1 might be the D (5 bases). The CDR3 extends over 14 amino acids. The V and J ends lost 2 bases and 3 bases respectively, with 8 bases between them. Per the germline V gene, CDR1 is MDHEN and CDR2 is SYDVKM. The chain's CDR3 is CASSLGGDNQPQHF. In DNA, the CDR3 is TGTGCCAGCAGTTTAGGGGGGGACAATCAGCCCCAGCATTTT.

The V gene is TRBV5-1, the J gene TRBJ2-3; D is uncertain. The CDR3 runs to 15 residues. V was clipped by 4 bases and J by 7 bases, with 19 bases between them. Germline V gives CDR1 SGHRS, CDR2 YFSETQ. For the CDR3, the DNA is TGCGCCAGCAGCCCTGTAGCAGGTCTGGGAAATACGCAGTATTTT. Protein sequence: CASSPVAGLGNTQYF.

The chain uses TRBV2 and TRBJ1-5, with a possible D match to TRBD1 (6 bases). The germline gives CDR1 SNHLY, CDR2 FYNNEI. The V gene lost 5 bases and the J gene lost 4 bases, with 12 bases spanning the gap. The CDR3 spans 14 residues. The CDR3 loop reads CASSHRVRNQPQHF. CDR3 DNA: TGTGCCAGCAGTCACAGGGTGAGAAATCAGCCCCAGCATTTT.

This CDR3 reads CASSTIRGGEAFF. In DNA form, the CDR3 reads TGTGCCAGCAGTACAATTAGGGGGGGCGAAGCTTTCTTT. The chain is built from TRBV6-5 and TRBJ1-1, with a tentative D call TRBD1 (6 bases). Trimming left V 5 bases short and J 8 bases short, with 15 bases between. The germline gives CDR1 MNHEY, CDR2 SVGAGI. This CDR3 has 13 amino acids.

V usage is TRBV7-8 and J usage is TRBJ2-5; 9 positions agree with TRBD1. The ends lost 6 bases at V and 5 bases at J; junction bases unmatched: 7. The germline gives CDR1 SGHVS, CDR2 FQNEAQ. This CDR3 has 14 residues. CDR3 residues: CASSTGTGRETQYF. In DNA, the CDR3 is TGTGCCAGCAGTACCGGGACAGGGAGGGAGACCCAGTACTTC.

V and J are TRBV5-6 and TRBJ1-2, with 7 positions matching TRBD1. Per germline, CDR1 SGHDT and CDR2 YYEEEE. The CDR3 totals 14 residues. V lost 5 bases and J lost 0; bases outside the gene matches: 4. CDR3 region: CASRGQSTNYGYTF. CDR3 bases: TGTGCCAGCAGGGGACAGAGTACTAACTATGGCTACACCTTC.

J is TRBJ1-4 and V is TRBV4-1; a possible D gene is TRBD1 (5 bases). Germline values: CDR1 MGHRA, CDR2 YSYEKL. This CDR3 has 15 amino acids. Deletions cut 4 bases from V and 7 bases from J, with 16 bases between. CDR3: CASSRTGTVSEKLFF. CDR3 nucleotides: TGCGCCAGCAGCCGGACCGGGACGGTGTCTGAAAAACTGTTTTTT.

V is TRBV7-8 and J is TRBJ2-3, with unresolved D. V dropped 1 base and J dropped 1 base, with 3 bases sitting between them. The germline V gene encodes CDR1 SGHVS and CDR2 FQNEAQ. The CDR3 loop spans 13 amino acids. Here the CDR3 reads CASSLDRTDTQYF. In DNA form, the CDR3 reads TGTGCCAGCAGCTTAGACCGCACAGATACGCAGTATTTT. Together with reference TRBV7-8 and TRBJ2-3, the CDR3 gives the full variable domain: GAGVSQSPRYKVAKRGQDVALRCDPISGHVSLFWYQQALGQGPEFLTYFQNEAQLDKSGLPSDRFFAERPEGSVSTLKIQRTQQEDSAVYLCASSLDRTDTQYFGPGTRLTVL.

The rearrangement links TRBV18 to TRBJ2-1; 7 nucleotides match TRBD2. The V and J ends lost 6 bases and 0 bases, in that order; junction bases with no gene match: 8. This CDR3 spans 16 amino acids. The germline gives CDR1 KGHSH, CDR2 LQKENI. CDR3 DNA: TGTGCCAGCTCCCCGCCCTGGGGGGGCTCCTACAATGAGCAGTTCTTC. As protein: CASSPPWGGSYNEQFF. The entire variable domain, with the rest obtained from reference TRBV18 and TRBJ2-1, is as follows: NAGVMQNPRHLVRRRGQEARLRCSPMKGHSHVYWYRQLPEEGLKFMVYLQKENIIDESGMPKERFSAEFPKEGPSILRIQQVVRGDSAAYFCASSPPWGGSYNEQFFGPGTRLTVL.

The chain links TRBV6-6 to TRBJ1-6, with D unresolved. Germline V CDR1 and CDR2: MNHNY, SVGAGI (reference sequence). The CDR3 has 13 amino acids. Trimming took 8 bases from V and 9 from J, leaving 14 bases between them. DNA of the CDR3: TGTGCCAGCTCGGACCAAATGCCTTCACCCCTCCACTTT. Translated, it gives CASSDQMPSPLHF.

The chain combines TRBV10-3 with TRBJ2-3, with D maybe TRBD1 (7 bases). The V end was cut by 3 bases, the J end by 7 bases, with 26 bases between. The CDR3 spans 18 residues. Germline CDR1 and CDR2: ENHRY and SYGVKD. CDR3 residues: CAISEIPGGPPEENTQYF. CDR3 in DNA: TGTGCCATCAGTGAAATTCCAGGGGGGCCCCCAGAGGAGAATACGCAGTATTTT.

The chain is built from TRBV30 and TRBJ1-5, with D hard to call. CDR1 and CDR2 from the germline V gene are GTSNPN and SVGIG (reference sequence). The V and J ends lost 0 bases and 6 bases respectively, with 9 bases between them. This CDR3 is built from 13 residues. CDR3 bases: TGTGCCTGGAGTGTTCCGGGCGGTCAGCCCCAGCATTTT. Residues: CAWSVPGGQPQHF. The variable domain in full, with the rest retrieved from reference TRBV30 and TRBJ1-5, is SQTIHQWPATLVQPVGSPLSLECTVEGTSNPNLYWYRQAAGRGLQLLFYSVGIGQISSEVPQNLSASRPQDRQFILSSKKLLLSDSGFYLCAWSVPGGQPQHFGDGTRLSIL.

V usage is TRBV30 and J usage is TRBJ2-6, with D uncertain. Germline CDR1 reads GTSNPN; CDR2 reads SVGIG (reference sequence). Trimming pared 7 bases from V and 1 base from J, leaving 8 bases between. The length of the CDR3 is 13 residues. Here the CDR3 DNA reads TGTGCCTTACAGCCATCTGGGGCCAACGTCCTGACTTTC. Translating gives CALQPSGANVLTF.

The chain links TRBV30 to TRBJ1-2; no clear D gene. V dropped 0 bases and J dropped 2 bases, with 7 bases sitting between them. The CDR3 has 13 residues. Germline loops: CDR1 GTSNPN, CDR2 SVGIG (reference sequence). CDR3 loop: CAWSVFLNYGYTF. The DNA of the CDR3 is TGTGCCTGGAGTGTTTTTCTAAACTATGGCTACACCTTC.

The rearrangement uses TRBV29-1 and TRBJ2-3; a possible D gene is TRBD2 (6 bases). Trimming pared 7 bases from V and 7 bases from J, leaving 18 bases between. Germline V gene data show CDR1 as SQVTM and CDR2 as ANQGSEA. The CDR3 has 13 amino acids. In nucleotides, the CDR3 is TGCAGCGCAGGGACTCGGGTTGAAAATACGCAGTATTTT. Encoded protein: CSAGTRVENTQYF.

The rearrangement joins TRBV19 to TRBJ1-6; D remains ambiguous. Germline V gene sequence: CDR1 LNHDA, CDR2 SQIVND (reference sequence). CDR3 length: 16 residues. The ends were cut back, 6 bases at V and 3 bases at J, with 15 bases in the middle. The CDR3 coding sequence is TGTGCCAGTAGAAGTAAAAGGTTCAACTATAATTCACCCCTCCACTTT. As protein: CASRSKRFNYNSPLHF.

The chain has TRBV7-2 and TRBJ2-7; 8 positions match TRBD1. This CDR3 has 17 amino acids. The germline gives CDR1 SGHTA, CDR2 FQGNSA. V shed 1 base, J shed 1 base, and the junction held 9 bases outside the gene matches. This CDR3 is CASSLGSGTGLSYEQYF. In DNA form, the CDR3 reads TGTGCCAGCAGCTTAGGTTCCGGGACAGGTCTTTCCTACGAGCAGTACTTC.

This chain joins TRBV11-2 and TRBJ1-5, with D unclear. Germline CDR1 SGHAT, CDR2 FQNNGV. The germline V and J ends were trimmed by 5 bases and 3 bases, with 11 bases remaining between them. This CDR3 is 14 amino acids long. CDR3 sequence reads: CASSLAHLNQPQHF. CDR3 nucleotide sequence: TGTGCCAGCAGCCTAGCACACCTCAATCAGCCCCAGCATTTT. Together with reference TRBV11-2 and TRBJ1-5, the CDR3 gives the full variable domain: EAGVAQSPRYKIIEKRQSVAFWCNPISGHATLYWYQQILGQGPKLLIQFQNNGVVDDSQLPKDRFSAERLKGVDSTLKIQPAKLEDSAVYLCASSLAHLNQPQHFGDGTRLSIL.

The V call is TRBV19, the J call TRBJ2-2; D unclear. In germline, CDR1 is LNHDA, CDR2 SQIVND (reference sequence). Trimming removed 7 bases from V and 2 bases from J, with 5 bases in between. The CDR3 length is 12 residues. CDR3 DNA: TGTGCCAGTAATTTTAACACCGGGGAGCTGTTTTTT. Translation: CASNFNTGELFF.

The chain employs TRBV6-4 and TRBJ1-1; D gene unclear. Per germline, CDR1 MRHNA and CDR2 SNTAGT. Trimming shortened V by 3 bases and J by 1 base, and 12 bases separated the two germline ends. The CDR3 length is 15 residues. CDR3 protein: CASSERIAPNTEAFF. The CDR3 nucleotides read TGTGCCAGCAGTGAACGTATCGCCCCGAACACTGAAGCTTTCTTT.

This chain joins TRBV19 and TRBJ2-1; 10 bases map to TRBD2. In germline, CDR1 is LNHDA, CDR2 SQIVND (reference sequence). The CDR3 loop spans 16 amino acids. V shed 4 bases and J 2 bases; nucleotides not matched to a gene: 5. The CDR3 DNA reads TGTGCCAGTAGTAAAGGGACTAGCGACCCCTACAATGAGCAGTTCTTC. Its translation: CASSKGTSDPYNEQFF.

CDR3 sequence (DNA): TGCAGTGCCCGGAGGGGGGAAAAACTGTTTTTT. Its translation: CSARRGEKLFF. This chain joins TRBV20-1 and TRBJ1-4; tentative D call: TRBD1 (6 bases). This CDR3 region has 11 residues. CDR1 and CDR2 from the germline V gene are DFQATT and SNEGSKA (reference sequence). V lost 6 bases to trimming and J lost 8 bases, with 10 bases between them.

This chain uses TRBV7-3 with TRBJ1-5; possible D gene TRBD1, 6 bases. The germline V gene encodes CDR1 SGHTA and CDR2 FQGTGA. The V end was cut by 1 base, the J end by 6 bases, with 10 bases between. This CDR3 has 14 amino acids. CDR3 sequence: CASSLRGAFQPQHF. Written as DNA, the CDR3 is TGTGCCAGCAGCTTAAGGGGGGCGTTTCAGCCCCAGCATTTT.

The sample holds one count of this clone. The rearrangement uses TRBV28 and TRBJ1-4; 7 positions agree with TRBD1. The CDR3 is made up of 14 amino acids. Germline CDR1 reads MDHEN; CDR2 reads SYDVKM. Trimming at V came to 3 bases and at J to 8 bases, leaving 6 bases not matched to a gene. The CDR3 spells CASSFPGGLEKLFF. DNA of the CDR3: TGTGCCAGCAGTTTCCCAGGGGGATTGGAAAAACTGTTTTTT. The full variable domain, completed using reference TRBV28 and TRBJ1-4, is DVKVTQSSRYLVKRTGEKVFLECVQDMDHENMFWYRQDPGLGLRLIYFSYDVKMKEKGDIPEGYSVSREKKERFSLILESASTNQTSMYLCASSFPGGLEKLFFGSGTQLSVL.

CDR3 coding DNA: TGTGCCAGTAGTTTTTCAGGGCATCAGCCCCAGCATTTT. It specifies CASSFSGHQPQHF. The chain links TRBV19 to TRBJ1-5; D might be TRBD1 (5 bases). Trimming removed 5 bases from V and 5 bases from J, with 10 bases in between. Germline CDR1 reads LNHDA; CDR2 reads SQIVND (reference sequence). CDR3 size: 13 residues.

The chain joins TRBV5-4 to TRBJ1-1; D might be TRBD1 (5 bases). Between the trimmed V and J ends, which lost 4 bases and 0 bases, there was a span of 10 bases. Germline loops: CDR1 SGHNT, CDR2 YYREEE (reference sequence). The length of the CDR3 is 14 residues. The CDR3 bases are TGTGCCAGCAGCCTGGTGGACATGAACACTGAAGCTTTCTTT. This gives the protein CASSLVDMNTEAFF.

V and J are TRBV5-1 and TRBJ1-1; D is ambiguous. Germline V gives CDR1 SGHRS, CDR2 YFSETQ. The CDR3 covers 13 residues. Trimming cost V 0 bases and J 1 base, with 4 bases left between them. CDR3 sequence (DNA): TGCGCCAGCAGCTTGGACAGGAACACTGAAGCTTTCTTT. Encoded protein: CASSLDRNTEAFF. Drawing the rest from reference TRBV5-1 and TRBJ1-1, the complete variable domain is KAGVTQTPRYLIKTRGQQVTLSCSPISGHRSVSWYQQTPGQGLQFLFEYFSETQRNKGNFPGRFSGRQFSNSRSEMNVSTLELGDSALYLCASSLDRNTEAFFGQGTRLTVV.

The chain combines TRBV6-6 with TRBJ1-4, with 8 bases aligning to TRBD1. CDR3 length: 13 amino acids. V trimming: 7 bases; J trimming: 8 bases; junction bases outside the gene matches: 6. The V gene's germline CDR1 is MNHNY and CDR2 SVGAGI (reference sequence). The CDR3 protein is CASKVRGREKLFF. The CDR3 nucleotides are TGTGCCAGCAAAGTCAGGGGGCGGGAAAAACTGTTTTTT.

The CDR3 DNA sequence: TGTGCCAGCACCCGTCGGGGGGGTAGCAATCAGCCCCAGCATTTT. Amino acids: CASTRRGGSNQPQHF. This rearrangement joins TRBV6-1 to TRBJ1-5, with D possibly TRBD1 on 5 matching bases. This CDR3 region has 15 residues. Trimming stripped 7 bases from V and 0 bases from J, with 13 bases between. In germline, CDR1 is MNHNS, CDR2 SASEGT.